Listed below are T cell receptor beta chains from one sample, sequenced in a study of T cells in Graves' hyperthyroidism and ophthalmopathy. MiXCR, run by TCRdb on the multiplex PCR reads, gives a single entry per CDR3 protein. The table lists over 250,000 distinct CDR3 sequences, around 15% of them singletons. Sequenced input: blood. The receptors were sampled from a woman in her sixties or seventies with Graves' ophthalmopathy. Each CDR3 is given with its conserved first and last residue. D genes are given only for firm matches. A clone size is listed for some rows: how often the clone was seen (once, few, many), or a class if it is expanded.

clone_size	d_call	j_call	v_call	cdr3_aa	cdr3_nt
many	NA	TRBJ2-5	TRBV7-2	CASSQQGLETQYF	TGTGCCAGCAGCCAACAGGGATTAGAGACCCAGTACTTC
many	TRBD2	TRBJ2-3	TRBV11-2	CASSQTGQRGVNTDTQYF	TGTGCCAGCAGTCAAACAGGCCAGCGGGGGGTTAACACAGATACGCAGTATTTT
few	NA	TRBJ2-1	TRBV9	CASGVDYAYNEQFF	TGTGCCAGCGGCGTCGACTACGCTTACAATGAGCAGTTCTTC
NA	NA	TRBJ2-4	TRBV12-3/TRBV12-4	CASSPSGSRAKNIQYF	TGTGCCAGCAGTCCCTCGGGCTCTAGGGCCAAAAACATTCAGTACTTC
few	NA	TRBJ1-2	TRBV10-2	CASSDVRGYGYTF	TGCGCCAGCAGTGACGTGAGGGGTTATGGCTACACCTTC
many	TRBD2	TRBJ2-3	TRBV20-1	CSAGRLAGVRTDTQYF	TGCAGTGCTGGGAGACTAGCGGGAGTTCGCACAGATACGCAGTATTTT
many	TRBD2	TRBJ2-3	TRBV20-1	CSADSQAGGITDTQYF	TGCAGTGCTGACTCCCAGGCGGGAGGGATCACAGATACGCAGTATTTT
NA	TRBD1	TRBJ1-5	TRBV6-2/TRBV6-3	CASSYSRTGRRDQPQHF	TGTGCCAGCAGTTACTCACGGACAGGGAGGCGGGATCAGCCCCAGCATTTT
NA	NA	TRBJ1-1	TRBV3-1	CASSQGRDAVAFF	TGTGCCAGCAGCCAAGGTAGGGACGCAGTAGCTTTCTTT
many	NA	TRBJ2-7	TRBV7-2	CASSLSGGNAYEQYF	TGTGCCAGCAGCTTGTCCGGCGGTAACGCCTACGAGCAGTACTTC
NA	NA	TRBJ1-3	TRBV6-2/TRBV6-3	CASSSVLSGNTIYF	TGTGCCAGCAGCTCCGTACTCTCTGGAAACACCATATATTTT
many	NA	TRBJ2-5	TRBV27	CASSQSHGGTQYF	TGTGCCAGCAGCCAAAGCCACGGGGGAACCCAGTACTTC
many	TRBD1	TRBJ2-7	TRBV5-1	CASTTTGTGSYEQYF	TGCGCCAGCACAACGACCGGGACAGGGTCCTACGAGCAGTACTTC
many	TRBD1	TRBJ1-4	TRBV3-1	CASSQAGQGDEKLFF	TGTGCCAGCAGCCAAGCCGGACAGGGCGATGAAAAACTGTTTTTT
few	NA	TRBJ1-5	TRBV6-1	CASRGPFISNQPQHF	TGTGCCAGCAGAGGACCGTTCATTAGCAATCAGCCCCAGCATTTT
NA	TRBD1	TRBJ2-2	TRBV6-1	CATSTGTGNTGELFF	TGTGCCACCAGTACCGGGACAGGGAACACCGGGGAGCTGTTTTTT
many	TRBD1	TRBJ2-7	TRBV20-1	CSARELTGGYEQYF	TGCAGTGCTAGAGAATTGACAGGGGGCTACGAGCAGTACTTC
NA	NA	TRBJ2-1	TRBV7-2	CASSVEGDRRAYNEQFF	TGTGCCAGCAGCGTAGAGGGGGATCGGAGAGCCTACAATGAGCAGTTCTTC
once	NA	TRBJ2-4	TRBV10-3	CAISESRDLAKNIQYF	TGTGCCATCAGTGAGTCAAGGGATTTAGCCAAAAACATTCAGTACTTC
many	NA	TRBJ1-1	TRBV18	CASSPPVRTEAFF	TGTGCCAGCTCACCACCTGTACGCACTGAAGCTTTCTTT
many	TRBD2	TRBJ2-3	TRBV13	CASSQGTSESTDTQYF	TGTGCCAGCAGCCAAGGGACTAGCGAAAGCACAGATACGCAGTATTTT
NA	NA	TRBJ1-1	TRBV7-9	CASSFRGRTEAFF	TGTGCCAGCAGCTTCAGGGGTAGGACTGAAGCTTTCTTT
many	NA	TRBJ1-4	TRBV6-6	CASSYSGTRIETLFF	TGTGCCAGCAGTTACTCCGGGACCCGTATCGAAACACTGTTTTTT
NA	TRBD2	TRBJ2-1	TRBV6-1	CASSENRDYEQFF	TGTGCCAGCAGTGAAAATAGGGACTACGAGCAGTTCTTC
NA	NA	TRBJ1-3	TRBV20-1	CSAHTTYPGPTGNTIYF	TGCAGTGCGCACACGACATACCCTGGGCCAACTGGAAACACCATATATTTT
few	NA	TRBJ2-3	TRBV7-6	CASSFGQTLSTDTQYF	TGTGCCAGCAGCTTCGGACAGACCCTTAGCACAGATACGCAGTATTTT
NA	NA	TRBJ2-3	TRBV9	CASSVEAGTKGSDTQYF	TGTGCCAGCAGCGTAGAAGCGGGCACAAAAGGTTCGGATACGCAGTATTTT
many	NA	TRBJ1-1	TRBV7-2	CASSLLGQRNTEAFF	TGTGCCAGCAGCTTACTGGGACAAAGGAACACTGAAGCTTTCTTT
many	TRBD1	TRBJ1-2	TRBV20-1	CSAGRQGSGYTF	TGCAGTGCTGGCCGACAGGGATCTGGCTACACCTTC
NA	NA	TRBJ1-1	TRBV19	CASSGGRGNTEAFF	TGTGCCAGTAGTGGGGGACGGGGGAACACTGAAGCTTTCTTT
NA	NA	TRBJ1-6	TRBV5-1	CASSLAADSSSYNSPLHF	TGCGCCAGCAGCTTGGCCGCGGATAGTAGCTCCTATAATTCACCCCTCCACTTT
many	NA	TRBJ1-1	TRBV6-6	CASSYSKGLNTEAFF	TGTGCCAGCAGTTACTCGAAAGGGTTGAACACTGAAGCTTTCTTT
NA	NA	TRBJ1-2	TRBV29-1	CSVEEKINGYTF	TGCAGCGTTGAGGAGAAGATTAATGGCTACACCTTC
few	TRBD1	TRBJ2-5	TRBV5-1	CASSFGTVQETQYF	TGCGCCAGCAGCTTTGGGACAGTTCAAGAGACCCAGTACTTC
NA	TRBD2	TRBJ2-7	TRBV28	CASSGLAGGYEQYF	TGTGCCAGCAGCGGACTAGCGGGCGGATACGAGCAGTACTTC
NA	NA	TRBJ1-1	TRBV7-9	CASSLDGGTAEAFF	TGTGCCAGCAGCTTAGATGGGGGGACGGCTGAAGCTTTCTTT
NA	TRBD1	TRBJ2-7	TRBV6-1	CASRGQDFPYEQYF	TGTGCCAGCAGGGGACAGGACTTCCCCTACGAGCAGTACTTC
many	NA	TRBJ2-2	TRBV20-1	CSAPRGSNTGELFF	TGCAGTGCTCCCCGGGGGTCGAACACCGGGGAGCTGTTTTTT